Sequencing of this T cell receptor (beta chain) was carried out in a study of vaccination effects on CD4 cells after COVID-19 (dated by TCRdb to between 2022 and 2023). In terms of the full investigation: In the ViraFEST assay, PBMC were stimulated with viral peptide pools, and antigen-specific CD4+ T cell clonotypes were then identified by expansion using TCR sequencing. Some 2 million PBMC per well were cultured with roughly 10 ug/ml peptides in IMDM containing approximately 4.5% human AB serum, about 9.7 IU/ml IL-2 and gentamicin. Across the study, the median time from the second dose to post-vaccine sampling was 72 days (range 14 to 241). Samples were taken from three convalescent patients early (day +14) and late (day +241, +227, +161 respectively) after vaccination. SARS-CoV-2 spike-specific CD4+ TCR repertoires were compared before and after mRNA vaccination in COVID-19 convalescent patients and in infection-naive vaccine recipients. The full study included some 10 COVID-19 convalescent patients and several SARS-CoV-2-naive healthy vaccine recipients. Cultures from other donors in the study were sequenced with the Oncomine TCR Beta short-read assay on an Illumina iSeq 100.

Results the study describes overall, beyond this receptor: The study was limited by a small number of convalescent patients, and early post-infection timepoints were lacking. Clones induced by infection and clones induced by vaccination both contracted markedly at late timepoints after vaccination, which fits with T cell responses waning over time. In convalescent patients, the post-vaccine spike-reactive repertoire was composed mainly of new vaccine-induced clones that were largely distinct from infection-induced clones.

A remark on this clone: Its antigen is not yet known. No base quality information exists; no much larger clone differs at one position.

Receptor libraries were prepared by the immunoSEQ multiplex PCR assay. TCR beta CDR3 sequencing was performed on DNA from the cultured, isolated CD4+ T cells. The study's processing was this. Non-productive TCR sequences were removed and reads were trimmed to the CDR3 region, keeping CDR3s of at least 7 amino acids. Antigen-specific clonotypes were identified using the MANAFEST web app by comparison of expansion in peptide wells against reference cultures. For clones to be considered positive, expansion at FDR<0.05 versus reference and all other wells, an odds ratio above 5, and a frequency above 0.1% in two replicate wells were required. A clonotype was defined as cross-reactive if the clonotype was significantly expanded both in SARS-CoV-2 spike wells and in at least one common cold coronavirus spike condition. CDR3 similarity was assessed by Levenshtein distance with the stringdist R package, and unrooted trees were built with ape in R 3.6.1. TCRdb retrieved this table from immuneACCESS and kept in-frame rearrangements only. Not all clones are present; in checked studies, unresolved V genes account for under half, and no reason is known for the remainder. That table furnishes V, J and clone size, whereas the DNA furnished D and trimming. For this sample the table gives tens of thousands of clones, of which approximately 77% were detected only once. Under 8% of the sample belongs to the ten largest clones.

After less than 13 days of culture, CD4+ T cells were isolated with the EasySep CD4+ T cell isolation kit. PCR-confirmed SARS-CoV-2 infection had occurred in convalescent patients between March and December 2020, before the Alpha, Beta and Delta variants emerged in the United States. Each participant got two doses of an mRNA SARS-CoV-2 vaccine, either BNT162b2 or mRNA-1273. Half of the culture medium was replaced with fresh IL-2-containing medium on days 3 and 7. Unless otherwise noted, each peptide stimulation condition was cultured in triplicate wells. PBMC were separated from whole blood using Ficoll-Paque Plus gradient centrifugation and were then either cryopreserved at -140C or used fresh. The QIAamp micro DNA kit was used to extract genomic DNA from the cultured CD4+ T cells. Trimming removed 7 bases from V and 7 bases from J, leaving 20 bases between the germline ends. From its cysteine to its phenylalanine, the CDR3 spans 14 amino acids. Left in the record is the CDR3 DNA by itself, 42 bases read in frame from the first base. According to the germline V gene, CDR1 reads SGHRS and CDR2 reads YFSETQ.

The sequence came from a human donor who had a prior SARS-CoV-2 infection. Source: CD4+ T cells from PBMCs cultured without peptide, taken after COVID-19 vaccination. Recombination linked TRBV5-1 to TRBJ1-2; TRBD1 is a possible D gene, resting on 5 matching bases. The sequenced DNA: TGCGCCAGCGATATCCGGGGCGGGGTGTGTGGCTACACCTTC. Translated, this is CASDIRGGVCGYTF. The full variable domain, completed from the reference TRBV5-1 and TRBJ1-2 proteins outside the CDR3, reads KAGVTQTPRYLIKTRGQQVTLSCSPISGHRSVSWYQQTPGQGLQFLFEYFSETQRNKGNFPGRFSGRQFSNSRSEMNVSTLELGDSALYLCASDIRGGVCGYTFGSGTRLTVV.